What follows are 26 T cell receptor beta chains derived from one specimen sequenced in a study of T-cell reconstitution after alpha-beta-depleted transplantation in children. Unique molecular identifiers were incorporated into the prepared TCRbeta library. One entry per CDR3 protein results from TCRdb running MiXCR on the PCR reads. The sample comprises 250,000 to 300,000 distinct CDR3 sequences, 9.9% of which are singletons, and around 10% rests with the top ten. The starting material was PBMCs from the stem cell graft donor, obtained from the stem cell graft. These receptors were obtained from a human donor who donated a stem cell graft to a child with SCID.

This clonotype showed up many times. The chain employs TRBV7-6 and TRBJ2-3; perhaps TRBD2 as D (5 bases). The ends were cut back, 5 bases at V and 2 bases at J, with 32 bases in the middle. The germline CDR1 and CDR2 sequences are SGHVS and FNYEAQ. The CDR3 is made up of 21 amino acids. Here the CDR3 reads CASSLIGPQTRTGTYTDTQYF. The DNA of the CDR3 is TGTGCCAGCAGCCTCATTGGCCCCCAAACGCGGACTGGAACTTACACAGATACGCAGTATTTT.

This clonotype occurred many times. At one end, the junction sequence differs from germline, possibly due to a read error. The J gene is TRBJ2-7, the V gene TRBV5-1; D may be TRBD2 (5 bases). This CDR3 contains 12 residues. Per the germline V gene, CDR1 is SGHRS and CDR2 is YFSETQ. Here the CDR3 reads CASSLEAYEQYF. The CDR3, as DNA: TGTGCCAGCAGCTTGGAGGCATACGAGCAGTACTTC.

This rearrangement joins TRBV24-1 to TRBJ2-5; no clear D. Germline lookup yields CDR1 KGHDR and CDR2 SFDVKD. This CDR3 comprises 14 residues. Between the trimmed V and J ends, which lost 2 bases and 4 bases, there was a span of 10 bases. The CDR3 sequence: CATSDSRAVETQYF. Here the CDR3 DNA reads TGTGCCACCAGTGATTCTCGGGCCGTAGAGACCCAGTACTTC.

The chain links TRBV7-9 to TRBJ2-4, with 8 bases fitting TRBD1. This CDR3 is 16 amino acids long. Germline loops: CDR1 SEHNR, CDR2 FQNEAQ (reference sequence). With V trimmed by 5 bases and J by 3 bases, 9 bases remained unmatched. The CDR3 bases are TGTGCCAGCAGCCCAACAGGGGGTGAGGGCAAAAACATTCAGTACTTC. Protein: CASSPTGGEGKNIQYF.

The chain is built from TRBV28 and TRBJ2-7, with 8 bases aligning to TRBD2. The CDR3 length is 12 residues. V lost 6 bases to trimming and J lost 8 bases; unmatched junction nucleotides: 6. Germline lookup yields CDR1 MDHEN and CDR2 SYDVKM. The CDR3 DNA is TGTGCCAGCAGCGCCAGGACTAGCCAGCAGTACTTC. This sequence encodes CASSARTSQQYF.

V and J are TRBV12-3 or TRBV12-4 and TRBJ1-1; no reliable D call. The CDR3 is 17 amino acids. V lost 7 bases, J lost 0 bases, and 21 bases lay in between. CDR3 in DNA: TGTGCCAGCACCTCCGCCCTGGTGGGAACGGTGAACACTGAAGCTTTCTTT. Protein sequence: CASTSALVGTVNTEAFF.

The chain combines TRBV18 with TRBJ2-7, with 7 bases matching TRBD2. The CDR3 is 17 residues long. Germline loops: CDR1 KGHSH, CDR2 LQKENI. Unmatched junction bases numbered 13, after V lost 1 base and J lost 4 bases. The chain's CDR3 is CASSPQGSRGGDYEQYF. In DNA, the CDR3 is TGTGCCAGCTCACCACAGGGGAGTCGCGGGGGAGATTACGAGCAGTACTTC.

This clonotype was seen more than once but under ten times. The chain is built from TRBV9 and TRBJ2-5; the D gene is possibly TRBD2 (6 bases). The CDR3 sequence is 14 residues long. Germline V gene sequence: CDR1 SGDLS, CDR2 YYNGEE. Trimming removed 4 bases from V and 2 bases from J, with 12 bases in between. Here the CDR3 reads CASSSSGLQETQYF. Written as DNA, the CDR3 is TGTGCCAGCAGCTCCTCGGGACTGCAAGAGACCCAGTACTTC.

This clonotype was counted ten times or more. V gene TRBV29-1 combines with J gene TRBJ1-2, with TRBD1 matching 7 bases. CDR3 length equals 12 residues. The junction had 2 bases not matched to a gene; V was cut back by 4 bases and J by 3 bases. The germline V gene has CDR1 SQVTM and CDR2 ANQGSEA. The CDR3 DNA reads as TGCAGCGTTGCAACAGGGGACTATGGCTACACCTTC. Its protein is CSVATGDYGYTF. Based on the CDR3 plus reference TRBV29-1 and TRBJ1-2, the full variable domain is SAVISQKPSRDICQRGTSLTIQCQVDSQVTMMFWYRQQPGQSLTLIATANQGSEATYESGFVIDKFPISRPNLTFSTLTVSNMSPEDSSIYLCSVATGDYGYTFGSGTRLTVV.

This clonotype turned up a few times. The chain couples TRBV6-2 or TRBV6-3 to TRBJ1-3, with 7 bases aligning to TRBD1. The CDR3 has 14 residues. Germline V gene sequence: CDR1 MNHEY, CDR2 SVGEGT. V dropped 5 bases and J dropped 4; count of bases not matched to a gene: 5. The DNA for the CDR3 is TGTGCCAGCAGTCACGGGACAGACGGAAACACCATATATTTT. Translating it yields CASSHGTDGNTIYF.

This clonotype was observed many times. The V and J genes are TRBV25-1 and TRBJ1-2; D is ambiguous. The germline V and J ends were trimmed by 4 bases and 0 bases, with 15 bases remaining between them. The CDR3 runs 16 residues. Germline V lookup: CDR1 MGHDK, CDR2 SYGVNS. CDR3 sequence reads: CASSGPGQTSNYGYTF. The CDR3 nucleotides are TGTGCCAGCAGTGGGCCCGGGCAGACCTCTAACTATGGCTACACCTTC.

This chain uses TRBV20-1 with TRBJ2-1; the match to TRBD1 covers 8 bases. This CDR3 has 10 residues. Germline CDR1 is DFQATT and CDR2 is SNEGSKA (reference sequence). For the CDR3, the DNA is TGCAGGGTGGACAGGGATGAGCAGTTCTTC. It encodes CRVDRDEQFF.

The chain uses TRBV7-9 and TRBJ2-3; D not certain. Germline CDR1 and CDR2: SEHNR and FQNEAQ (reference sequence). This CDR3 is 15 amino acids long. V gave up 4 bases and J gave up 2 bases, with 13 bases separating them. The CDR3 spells CASSYPGLITDTQYF. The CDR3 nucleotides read TGTGCCAGCAGCTACCCTGGGTTAATCACAGATACGCAGTATTTT.

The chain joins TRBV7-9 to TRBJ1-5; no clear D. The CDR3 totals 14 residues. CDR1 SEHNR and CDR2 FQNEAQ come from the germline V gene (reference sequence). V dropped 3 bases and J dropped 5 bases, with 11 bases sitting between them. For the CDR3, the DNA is TGTGCCAGCAGCTTCTCGGGGATAGATCAGCCCCAGCATTTT. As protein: CASSFSGIDQPQHF. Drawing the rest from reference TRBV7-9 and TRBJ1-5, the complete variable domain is DTGVSQNPRHKITKRGQNVTFRCDPISEHNRLYWYRQTLGQGPEFLTYFQNEAQLEKSRLLSDRFSAERPKGSFSTLEIQRTEQGDSAMYLCASSFSGIDQPQHFGDGTRLSIL.

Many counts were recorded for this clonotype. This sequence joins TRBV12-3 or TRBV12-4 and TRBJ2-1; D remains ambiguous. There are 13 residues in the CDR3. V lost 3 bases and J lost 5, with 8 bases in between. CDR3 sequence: CASSFVQDNEQFF. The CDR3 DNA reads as TGTGCCAGCAGTTTCGTGCAGGACAATGAGCAGTTCTTC.

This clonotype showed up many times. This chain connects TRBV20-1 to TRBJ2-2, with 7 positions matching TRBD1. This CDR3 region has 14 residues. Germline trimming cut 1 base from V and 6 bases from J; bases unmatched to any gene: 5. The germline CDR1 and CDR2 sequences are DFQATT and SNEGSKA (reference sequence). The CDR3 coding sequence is TGCAGTGCTAGAGGAGAACAGGGGTCCGGGGAGCTGTTTTTT. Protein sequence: CSARGEQGSGELFF.

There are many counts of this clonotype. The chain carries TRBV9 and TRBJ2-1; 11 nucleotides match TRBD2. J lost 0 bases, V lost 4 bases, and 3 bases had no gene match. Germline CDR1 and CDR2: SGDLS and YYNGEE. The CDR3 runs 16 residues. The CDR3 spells CASSSSGGRSYNEQFF. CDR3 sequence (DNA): TGTGCCAGCAGCTCTAGCGGGGGGCGCTCCTACAATGAGCAGTTCTTC.

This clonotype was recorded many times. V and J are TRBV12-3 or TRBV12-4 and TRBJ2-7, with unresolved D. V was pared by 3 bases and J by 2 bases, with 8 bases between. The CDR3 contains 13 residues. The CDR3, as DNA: TGTGCCAGCAGTTTTCCAGGAACCTACGAGCAGTACTTC. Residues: CASSFPGTYEQYF.

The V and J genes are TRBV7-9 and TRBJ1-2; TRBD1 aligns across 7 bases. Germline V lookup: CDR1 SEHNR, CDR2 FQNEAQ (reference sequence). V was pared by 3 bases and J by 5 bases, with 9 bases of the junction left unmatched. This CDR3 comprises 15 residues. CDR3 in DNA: TGTGCCAGCAGCTTCGAGGGGACAGCCGCATATGGCTACACCTTC. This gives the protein CASSFEGTAAYGYTF.

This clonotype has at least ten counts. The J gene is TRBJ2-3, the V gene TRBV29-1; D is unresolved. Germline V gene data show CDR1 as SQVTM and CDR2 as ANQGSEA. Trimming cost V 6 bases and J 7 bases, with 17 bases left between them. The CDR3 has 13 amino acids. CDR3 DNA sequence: TGCAGCGTGGATACCGCCGTTCTGAATACGCAGTATTTT. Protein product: CSVDTAVLNTQYF.

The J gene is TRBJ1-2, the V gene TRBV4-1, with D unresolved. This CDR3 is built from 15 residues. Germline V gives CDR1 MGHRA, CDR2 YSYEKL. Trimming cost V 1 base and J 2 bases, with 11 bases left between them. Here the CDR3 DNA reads TGCGCCAGCAGCCAAGTCTTCAGCCAGAACTATGGCTACACCTTC. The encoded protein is CASSQVFSQNYGYTF.

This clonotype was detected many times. CDR3 region: CASSTRSAYEQYF. Written as DNA, the CDR3 is TGTGCCAGCAGTACCCGCTCGGCCTACGAGCAGTACTTC. The V and J genes are TRBV12-3 or TRBV12-4 and TRBJ2-7; D uncertain. Trimming cost V 5 bases and J 2 bases, with 10 bases left between them. CDR3 length: 13 residues.

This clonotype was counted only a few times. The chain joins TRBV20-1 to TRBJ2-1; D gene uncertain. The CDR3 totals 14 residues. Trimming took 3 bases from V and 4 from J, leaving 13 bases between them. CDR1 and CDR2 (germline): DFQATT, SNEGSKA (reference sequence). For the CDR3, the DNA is TGCAGTGCTAGCCGCCGAGGAGCGTACAATGAGCAGTTCTTC. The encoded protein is CSASRRGAYNEQFF.

CDR3 loop: CASTQGGLAGGPYEQYF. DNA of the CDR3: TGTGCCAGCACCCAGGGGGGCCTAGCGGGGGGTCCTTACGAGCAGTACTTC. V gene TRBV9 combines with J gene TRBJ2-7; TRBD2 matches 11 bases. The CDR3 has 17 amino acids. J was trimmed by 4 bases and V by 6 bases; bases with no gene match: 15. The V gene's germline CDR1 is SGDLS and CDR2 YYNGEE.

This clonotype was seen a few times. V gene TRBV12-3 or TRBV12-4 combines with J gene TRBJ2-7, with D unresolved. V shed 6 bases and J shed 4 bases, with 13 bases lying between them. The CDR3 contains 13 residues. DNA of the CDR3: TGTGCCAGCAGCGGTGCCTTGGAGTACGAGCAGTACTTC. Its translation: CASSGALEYEQYF.

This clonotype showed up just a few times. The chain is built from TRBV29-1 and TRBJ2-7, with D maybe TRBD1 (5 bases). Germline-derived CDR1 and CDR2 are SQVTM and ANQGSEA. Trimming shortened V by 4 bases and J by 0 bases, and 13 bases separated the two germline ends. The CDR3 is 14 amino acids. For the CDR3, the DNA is TGCAGCGTTGCTTGGGCCAGGGACTCCTACGAGCAGTACTTC. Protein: CSVAWARDSYEQYF.